This T cell receptor beta chain was identified in a study of cytomegalovirus exposure and HLA in healthy donors. Regarding the study as a whole: The majority of TCR sequences were rare, yet some public TCRs appeared in many donors. Previously analyzed data showed that most TCR beta V segments were productive at a frequency of about 87% or about 30%.

PCR used 60 Vbeta primers and 13 Jbeta primers. Produced via immunoSEQ multiplex PCR; TCRdb's table is partial and in-frame only. The data contain more than 200,000 clones, about 74% of them singletons. Donors counted as nominally healthy when sampled, yet unrecorded immune exposures were likely. The ends lost 4 bases at V and 6 bases at J; junction bases unmatched: 4. CDR3 length equals 14 residues. Germline V CDR1 and CDR2: SNHLY, FYNNEI. A remark on this clone: Its cognate antigen is unknown.

This chain connects TRBV2 to TRBJ2-1; 9 bases are shared with TRBD2. Sequencing was performed on PBMCs. The clonotype was recovered from a man aged 35 to 55 in good health and CMV-seronegative. The CDR3 protein is CASSASGRPNEQFF. CDR3 DNA sequence: TGTGCCAGCAGTGCCAGCGGGAGGCCCAATGAGCAGTTCTTC.